Included here is one T cell receptor beta chain sequence, with context. The germline CDR1 and CDR2 sequences are DFQATT and SNEGSKA (reference sequence). This CDR3 has 13 residues. J lost 7 bases, V lost 3 bases, and 7 bases had no gene match. TCRdb re-called the reads through MiXCR, storing one row per CDR3 protein. The sample contains over 450,000 distinct CDR3 sequences, 10% to 12% of which appear only once. The sample is drawn from a study of T cell repertoires in cytomegalovirus infection. Sequencing was done on a sample of PBMCs. The receptor was derived from a human donor in good health (CMV status not recorded). Some clones in this sample may be carry-over from other donors' samples. This chain links TRBV20-1 with TRBJ1-2; 8 bases are a match to TRBD1. Here the CDR3 DNA reads TGCAGTGCTAGGTTGGCAGGGGGCGGTGGCTACACCTTC. Translating it yields CSARLAGGGGYTF.